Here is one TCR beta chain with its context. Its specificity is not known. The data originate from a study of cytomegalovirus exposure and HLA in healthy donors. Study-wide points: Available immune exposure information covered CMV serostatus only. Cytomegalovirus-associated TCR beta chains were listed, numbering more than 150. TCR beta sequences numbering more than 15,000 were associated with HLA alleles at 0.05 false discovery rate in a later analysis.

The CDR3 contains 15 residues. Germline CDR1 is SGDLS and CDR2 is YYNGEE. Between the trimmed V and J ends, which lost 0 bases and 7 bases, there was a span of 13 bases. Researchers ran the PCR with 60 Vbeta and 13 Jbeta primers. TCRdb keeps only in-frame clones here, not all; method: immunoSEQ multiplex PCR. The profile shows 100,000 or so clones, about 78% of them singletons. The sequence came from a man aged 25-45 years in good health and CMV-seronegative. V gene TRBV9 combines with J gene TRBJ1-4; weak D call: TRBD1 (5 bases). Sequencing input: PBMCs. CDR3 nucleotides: TGTGCCAGCAGCGTAGCAAACAGGCGAAGTGAAAAACTGTTTTTT. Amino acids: CASSVANRRSEKLFF.